The clone carrying this TCR beta chain was seen only a few times. No antigen is known for it. 60 Vbeta and 13 Jbeta primers were used in PCR. The table came from immunoSEQ multiplex PCR; TCRdb's copy has only in-frame clones and leaves some out. The table has 180,000 or so clones, 70% to 80% seen once; the top ten hold about 1.6%. This sample was taken from a study of cytomegalovirus exposure and HLA in healthy donors. Broader study findings: The study recorded over 150 TCR beta chains that were cytomegalovirus-associated.

Sequencing input: PBMCs. The sequence derives from a man aged 18-30 years in good health and CMV-seronegative.

CDR3 residues: CASSVDGTAGEKLFF. DNA for the CDR3: TGTGCCAGCAGCGTAGACGGGACAGCTGGTGAAAAACTGTTTTTT. The rearrangement links TRBV9 to TRBJ1-4; 7 bases match TRBD1. V lost 0 bases, J lost 7 bases, and 6 bases stayed unmatched. The CDR3 is 15 amino acids. Germline values: CDR1 SGDLS, CDR2 YYNGEE. The full variable domain, completed using reference TRBV9 and TRBJ1-4, is DSGVTQTPKHLITATGQRVTLRCSPRSGDLSVYWYQQSLDQGLQFLIQYYNGEERAKGNILERFSAQQFPDLHSELNLSSLELGDSALYFCASSVDGTAGEKLFFGSGTQLSVL.